Listed below are T cell receptor beta chains from one sample, sequenced in a study of T-cell memory formation after mild COVID-19. TCRdb reanalysed the 5' RACE reads using MiXCR and keeps one entry per CDR3 protein. The sample lists around 390,000 distinct CDR3 sequences, more than 15% occurring once. Material: PBMCs or a T cell subset sorted from them (not recorded which). All receptors derive from a man between 18 and 29 years old who had mild COVID-19 (a few samples of this study predate the infection). Cell type and time point are not known. CDR3s include the opening cysteine and the closing phenylalanine or tryptophan. D genes are given only for firm matches. The listing skips clone size in some rows; elsewhere it reads once, few, many or a size class.

d_call clone_size j_call v_call cdr3_aa cdr3_nt
TRBD2 few TRBJ2-1 TRBV7-9 CASSLRAAGGERGEQFF TGTGCCAGCAGCCTTAGAGCGGCGGGGGGAGAGCGCGGTGAGCAGTTCTTC
. few TRBJ1-1 TRBV4-3 CASSHGRLEVAFF TGCGCCAGCAGCCACGGACGGCTTGAAGTGGCTTTCTTT
TRBD1 few TRBJ2-2 TRBV6-2/TRBV6-3 CASSPTGLSSGELFF TGTGCCAGCAGTCCGACAGGGTTGTCGTCCGGGGAGCTGTTTTTT
. few TRBJ1-3 TRBV4-1 CASSQVPFSGNTIYF TGCGCCAGCAGCCAAGTTCCCTTCTCTGGAAACACCATATATTTT
. . TRBJ2-1 TRBV20-1 CSASQGGTPEQFF TGCAGTGCTTCCCAGGGGGGGACTCCTGAGCAGTTCTTC
TRBD1 . TRBJ1-5 TRBV10-3 CAISTDRAYQPQHF TGTGCCATCAGCACCGACAGGGCTTATCAGCCCCAGCATTTT
. . TRBJ1-1 TRBV28 CASSSPSTANTEAFF TGTGCCAGCAGTTCCCCGTCTACAGCTAACACTGAAGCTTTCTTT
TRBD2 few TRBJ2-7 TRBV7-3 CASSLTGGIAYEQYF TGTGCCAGCAGCCTCACGGGGGGGATCGCCTACGAGCAGTACTTC
. . TRBJ1-5 TRBV4-1 CASSQVDGSNQPQHF TGCGCCAGCAGCCAAGTGGACGGTAGCAATCAGCCCCAGCATTTT
. few TRBJ1-5 TRBV7-8 CASSEASTQPQHF TGTGCCAGCAGCGAGGCCAGTACCCAGCCCCAGCATTTT
TRBD1 . TRBJ1-2 TRBV6-5 CASFLTGVGYTF TGTGCCAGCTTCCTAACAGGGGTGGGCTACACCTTC
. few TRBJ1-5 TRBV5-6 CASSFGWGGNQPQHF TGTGCCAGCAGCTTTGGCTGGGGAGGTAATCAGCCCCAGCATTTT
. few TRBJ1-1 TRBV7-9 CASSSEVLGNTEAFF TGTGCCAGCAGCTCCGAGGTCCTGGGTAACACTGAAGCTTTCTTT
. many TRBJ1-5 TRBV4-3 CASSQDSLNQPQHF TGCGCCAGCAGCCAAGATAGTCTCAATCAGCCCCAGCATTTT
TRBD1 few TRBJ2-4 TRBV15 CATSRDRSDIQYF TGTGCCACCAGCAGGGACAGGTCTGACATTCAGTACTTC
TRBD1 few TRBJ2-1 TRBV7-3 CASSNTGGGDYNEQFF TGTGCCAGCAGCAACACAGGGGGCGGCGATTACAATGAGCAGTTCTTC